This record concerns one TCR beta chain sequence. The clone's antigen remains unknown. No much larger clonotype is one base removed from it; base qualities were not supplied. The V and J ends are trimmed by 1 base and 3 bases, leaving 8 bases between them. Based on the germline V gene, the CDR1 and CDR2 sequences are SGHRS and YFSETQ. From cysteine to phenylalanine, the CDR3 is 14 amino acids long. Kept here is only the CDR3 DNA, which spans 42 bases and is read in frame from base 1. Receptors were amplified or captured by the immunoSEQ multiplex PCR assay. For the multiplex PCR, a mixture combining 60 forward primers for TCR Vbeta segments and 13 reverse primers for TCR Jbeta segments was used. The CDR3 region of rearranged TCR beta genes was amplified from genomic DNA with a multiplex PCR assay. The amplified TCR beta libraries were sequenced on the Illumina HiSeq System as 87-base-pair reads. As for how the authors treated the data: A later analysis counted around 72 million unique TCR beta chains across the 550 to 700 repertoires, and some 11 million of these chains were shared by at least two donors. Raw reads were error-corrected and collapsed into unique sequences by a nearest-neighbor algorithm in which closely related sequences were merged to remove PCR and sequencing errors. Alignment of CDR3 sequences to IMGT reference sequences was used to assign V, D and J gene segments. For a sequence to be retained, a match of at least six nucleotides was required to both a V gene segment and a J gene segment. A rearrangement counted as productive if the CDR3 had no stop codons and remained in frame with V and J, and every other rearrangement counted as non-productive. CDR3 was defined according to IMGT convention as the region running from the second conserved V-encoded cysteine to the conserved J-encoded phenylalanine. The earlier analysis of about 590 of the donors excluded sequences that lacked an unambiguous match to a single V gene segment. In an earlier analysis of approximately 500 of the donors, a V segment was called functional when productive rearrangements were above 56.7%, and segregating when the standard deviation between donors exceeded 5%. A statistical classification framework was built for diagnosing cytomegalovirus status from the catalog of TCR beta chain sequences. V and J gene assignment, in a later analysis, came from comparing TCR nucleotide sequences with IMGT/GENE-DB human TR gene sequences. The TCRdist pipeline was used in a later analysis to assign CDR3 sequences and most-parsimonious VDJ recombination scenarios. In a later analysis, every TCR beta chain was defined by the combination of its CDR3 amino acid sequence and its V-gene family, and reads without a unique V-gene family were dropped. A later analysis removed 550 to 700 highly shared, low-generation-probability nucleotide sequences to deal with suspected cross-contamination and a sequencing artifact. In a later analysis, a clonal expansion index for each public chain was calculated from normalized within-repertoire ranks of inferred template counts. Generation probabilities in a later analysis came from a VDJ recombination model fitted to out-of-frame rearrangements, and those results were checked against IGoR. A later analysis scored TCR-TCR, TCR-HLA and TCR-CMV co-occurrence with hypergeometric tests, applying a repertoire-size bias correction to TCR pairs. To estimate false discovery rates, a later analysis permuted the HLA or CMV assignments 20 times. In a later analysis, co-occurring TCRs were grouped using DBSCAN, with TCRdist sequence similarity added in when clustering inside HLA-allele-positive subsets. Repertoires with fewer than 30,000 or more than 120,000 public chains, plus five repertoires with anomalous nucleotide sharing, were excluded from co-occurrence clustering. Sourced from immuneACCESS, this table was stored by TCRdb with only in-frame sequences that have V and J called. A share of the clones is absent; for the studies checked, an unresolved V gene accounts for under half, and the remainder has no known explanation. The V and J calls and clone size come from that table; D and trimming were worked out from the DNA. The sample table shows 150,000 to 200,000 clones, and around 83% are seen once. Clones ranked in the top ten supply 1.7% of the sample.

The source of the sample is a study of cytomegalovirus exposure and HLA in healthy donors (dated by TCRdb to the late 2010s). Notes on the research overall: An earlier analysis of roughly 500 of the donors reported roughly 270 Gb of sequence data and around 110 million unique TCR beta sequences from about 200 million T cells. An early release covering 550 to 700 HLA-typed donors comprised approximately 290 gigabases of sequencing data and 85 million or so unique TCR sequences. Among the approximately 400 genotyped donors, roughly 80% belonged to the genetic ancestry cluster associated with self-reported Caucasian donors. The study was designed to test whether signatures of past pathogen exposure could be identified by cataloging public T cell receptors. The study profiled the T cell repertoires of under 700 subjects by immunosequencing and related them to cytomegalovirus serostatus. In addition to the first cohort of about 650 subjects, a separate validation cohort of 120 different subjects was used. The study combined high-throughput TCR immunosequencing, statistical association of individual TCRs with disease status, and machine learning to predict cytomegalovirus infection status. In a later analysis, previously published TCR beta repertoires from more than 500 donors were re-analyzed and high-resolution HLA genotyping was added so that TCR occurrence patterns could be studied. The later analysis used no new phenotypic data to find candidate immune exposures, relying instead on TCR beta sequences and their occurrence across donors. In an earlier analysis of about 590 of the donors, high-throughput TCR beta sequencing was used to judge whether each TCR beta V gene segment behaved as functional or pseudogenic. Donor age, sex, ethnicity and CMV serostatus were compiled alongside the repertoire data. A later genetic analysis used genome-wide SNP genotypes for about 65% of the 666 donors, treating that subset as a discovery cohort. Every discovery cohort repertoire had been produced on one sequencing platform. HLA typing included class I and class II loci at four-digit resolution. The number of typed donors differed by locus: 629-630 for A, B, C, DRB1 and DQB1; some 540 for DQA1; approximately 610 for DPA1; and 400 to 480 for DPB1. Four to six DR-DQ haplotypes were handled as single units for association and clustering, since linkage in the cohort was strong. Across 300 to 400 genotyped donors of the cohort, an average of roughly 200,000 unique TCR beta nucleotide sequences per donor were sequenced, and 15% to 20% of those sequences were non-productive.

The cohort comprised fewer than 750 healthy bone marrow donors. At the time of sampling, every cohort member was nominally healthy, though immune exposures that went unrecorded were likely present. The donor was CMV seronegative and was included in the group of several hundred seronegative cohort members. Every donor gave a peripheral blood sample, and the peripheral blood mononuclear cells from that sample were used for TCR beta sequencing. The Qiagen DNeasy Blood Extraction Kit was used to extract genomic DNA from the blood cell samples. What the study reported, not specific to this receptor: In vitro tests confirmed that a few of the cytomegalovirus-associated TCR beta chains recognize cytomegalovirus antigens. In a later genetic analysis, a missense DCLRE1C variant was associated with V-gene and J-gene trimming of TCR beta chains, and the association was replicated in an independent cohort. In a later analysis, TCR association rates were found to vary across HLA loci, with the most associated TCRs seen for DRB1 alleles and the fewest for HLA-C alleles. According to a later genetic analysis, donors in an Asian-associated ancestry cluster had fewer N-insertions in productive TCRs than the approximately 630-donor mean. Assigning TCR associations to individual alleles was difficult when HLA alleles, especially DR and DQ, strongly co-occurred. The authors suggested that the approach could potentially be generalized to other disease states and immunological phenotypes. The cohort was sequenced for TCR beta chains only, and without alpha or paired-chain data the features that could be detected were limited. A total of 150 or so TCR beta chains were listed by the study as associated with cytomegalovirus. The sequencing pipeline was judged likely to have produced a cluster of highly shared sequence variants as a technical artifact. A later analysis associated 16,951 TCR beta sequences with specific HLA alleles at a false discovery rate of 0.05. Roughly 17 rarely observed V segments, including chromosome 9 orphons, were excluded from the earlier analysis of several hundred of the donors because counts were too low. A further reported finding was that TCR beta sequences accurately predicted the HLA-A and HLA-B alleles for most subjects in the first cohort. The 87-base-pair reads could not distinguish some IMGT-functional V segments, including TRBV6-2 and TRBV6-3, so those segments were excluded. Linkage disequilibrium might explain the correlated functional status among segregating V segments, but an unknown experimental factor could not be ruled out. In an earlier analysis of approximately 590 of the donors, most TCR beta V segments were observed in productive rearrangements about 87% or about 30% of the time, broadly matching IMGT annotations. According to a later analysis, parvovirus B19, influenza, CMV and Epstein-Barr virus appeared linked to several top co-occurrence clusters. Compared with equally common non-associated chains, HLA-associated TCR beta chains in a later analysis were more clonally expanded and had lower generation probabilities. Because some donors lacked HLA typing at each locus, the association tests relied only on the typed subset. While some public TCRs were present in many individuals, most TCR sequences turned up only very rarely across donors. Most CMV-associated TCR beta chains appeared to be HLA-restricted in a later analysis, and the HLA associations seemed to be driven largely by CMV exposure. CMV serostatus was the only immune exposure information available for the cohort. In both the original and validation cohorts, the classifier was reported to diagnose cytomegalovirus status with high specificity and sensitivity. Presence/absence analyses assumed roughly uniform sequencing depth across donors, an assumption that may not hold.

The receptor chain draws on TRBV5-1 and TRBJ1-5; perhaps TRBD1 is the D gene, with 5 bases matching. The sequencing sample was made of PBMCs. The source is a woman between 18 and 29 years old in good health and CMV-seronegative. The encoded CDR3 is CASSLLGPNQPQHF. The DNA is TGCGCCAGCAGCTTGTTGGGGCCCAATCAGCCCCAGCATTTT.